This section outlines one T cell receptor beta chain sequence together with its context. Its cognate antigen is unknown. This sample was included in a study of T-cell memory formation after mild COVID-19. Study-wide results and limits: Those CD4+ clones that contracted were mainly in CM and EM (CD8+ ones in EMRA). The study found balanced CD4/CD8 in clones contracting day 15 to 85 and a CD4+ lean in later expanders. Memory sampled before infection contained some responding clones, suggesting cross-reactive memory joined.

Employing constant-segment primers, 5'RACE generated TCR alpha and TCR beta cDNA libraries bearing sample barcodes and UMIs. TCRdb reprocessed the 5' RACE reads via MiXCR and lists one record per CDR3 protein. The data show about 440,000 distinct CDR3 sequences, 20% seen once. CDR3 size: 18 residues. The germline V gene has CDR1 SGHDN and CDR2 FVKESK. With 1 base clipped from V and 3 bases from J, the junction kept 9 bases outside the gene matches. The V and J genes are TRBV14 and TRBJ2-3; 11 bases align to TRBD2. This TCR came from an adult woman who had mild COVID-19 (a few samples of this study predate the infection). Cell type and time point are not known. The material sequenced was PBMCs or a T cell subset sorted from them (not recorded which). For the CDR3, the DNA is TGTGCCAGCAGCCAAGCCCTTCTAGCGGGGGGAAGAACAGATACGCAGTATTTT. Amino acid sequence: CASSQALLAGGRTDTQYF.